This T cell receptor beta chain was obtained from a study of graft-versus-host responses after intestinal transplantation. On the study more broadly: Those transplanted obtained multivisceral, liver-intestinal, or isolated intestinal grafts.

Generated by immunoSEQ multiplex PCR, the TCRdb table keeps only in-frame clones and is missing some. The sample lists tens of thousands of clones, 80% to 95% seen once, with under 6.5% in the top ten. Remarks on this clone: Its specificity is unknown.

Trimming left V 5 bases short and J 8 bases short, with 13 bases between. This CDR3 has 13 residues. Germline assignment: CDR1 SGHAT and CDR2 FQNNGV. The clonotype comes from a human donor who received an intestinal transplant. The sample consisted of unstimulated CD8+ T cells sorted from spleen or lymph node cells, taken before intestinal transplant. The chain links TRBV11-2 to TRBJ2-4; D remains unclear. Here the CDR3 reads CASSAQKGYIQYF. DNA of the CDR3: TGTGCCAGCAGCGCCCAGAAAGGTTACATTCAGTACTTC.